Below are 20 T cell receptor beta chains sequenced from a single sample in a study of blood T cell repertoires in COVID-19. Data came from immunoSEQ multiplex PCR; TCRdb stores just in-frame clones and leaves some out. This sample has some 350,000 clones, with roughly 86% found just once. Sequenced input: peripheral blood. The receptors were sampled from a human donor in a cohort sampled during active COVID-19.

This clone has only one observation. V and J are TRBV19 and TRBJ1-5; 7 bases agree with TRBD1. Germline assignment: CDR1 LNHDA and CDR2 SQIVND (reference sequence). With 0 bases clipped from V and 5 bases from J, the junction kept 4 bases outside the gene matches. The CDR3 sequence is 15 residues long. The CDR3 DNA reads TGTGCCAGTAGTATAGACAGGGGGACCGATCAGCCCCAGCATTTT. This sequence encodes CASSIDRGTDQPQHF.

The CDR3 region has the DNA TGTGCCTGGAGCCCTCAGTCTACCGGGGAGCTGTTTTTT. Translating it yields CAWSPQSTGELFF. This chain connects TRBV30 to TRBJ2-2; D is undetermined. V lost 3 bases and J lost 5, with 10 bases in between. The CDR3 totals 13 residues. CDR1 and CDR2 from the germline V gene are GTSNPN and SVGIG (reference sequence).

This clone was seen only a few times. V usage is TRBV2 and J usage is TRBJ1-5; TRBD1 might be the D (5 bases). Germline CDR1 and CDR2: SNHLY and FYNNEI. The CDR3 is 19 residues long. Trimming removed 0 bases at V and 0 bases at J, with 18 bases between. The CDR3 DNA reads TGTGCCAGCAGTGAAGCTAATGGCTGGGGACTTAATAGCAATCAGCCCCAGCATTTT. Translating gives CASSEANGWGLNSNQPQHF.

On this clone itself: Other DNA sequences in this sample translate to the same CDR3. The V call is TRBV3-1 (or the pseudogene TRBV3-2), the J call TRBJ2-7; the D is unclear. Germline V CDR1 and CDR2: LGHDT, YNNKEL (reference sequence). This CDR3 has 12 amino acids. The V end was cut by 4 bases, the J end by 0 bases, with 4 bases between. CDR3 DNA sequence: TGTGCCAGCAGCCTTAGCTCCTACGAGCAGTACTTC. This gives the protein CASSLSSYEQYF.

The chain's CDR3 is CASSFGGEQYF. The CDR3 DNA sequence: TGTGCCAGCAGCTTCGGGGGGGAGCAGTACTTC. The rearrangement joins TRBV7-9 to TRBJ2-7; 7 bases line up with TRBD2. Trimming removed 3 bases from V and 7 bases from J; junction bases left unmatched: 0. Germline loops: CDR1 SEHNR, CDR2 FQNEAQ (reference sequence). This CDR3 spans 11 amino acids.

The chain joins TRBV24-1 to TRBJ2-1, with 8 nucleotides matching TRBD2. The CDR3 totals 16 residues. From germline, CDR1 is KGHDR and CDR2 SFDVKD. Trimming removed 5 bases from V and 8 bases from J; junction bases left unmatched: 13. CDR3 protein: CATSGHGSGDSDEQFF. The DNA of the CDR3 is TGTGCCACCAGTGGACACGGTAGCGGGGATAGCGATGAGCAGTTCTTC.

The chain employs TRBV24-1 and TRBJ2-1; 8 bases agree with TRBD2. Germline trimming cut 5 bases from V and 6 bases from J; bases unmatched to any gene: 11. From germline, CDR1 is KGHDR and CDR2 SFDVKD. The CDR3 spans 16 residues. CDR3 nucleotides: TGTGCCACCAGTGCCAACATCGGGGGGGGAAGCAATGAGCAGTTCTTC. This sequence encodes CATSANIGGGSNEQFF.

This chain joins TRBV19 and TRBJ1-1; tentatively, D is TRBD1 (5 bases). The germline V gene encodes CDR1 LNHDA and CDR2 SQIVND (reference sequence). The CDR3 consists of 15 residues. V was clipped by 6 bases and J by 4 bases, with 18 bases between them. CDR3 nucleotide sequence: TGTGCCAGTAGCTCCGGGAGGGGCCGGTTCACTGAAGCTTTCTTT. Translated: CASSSGRGRFTEAFF.

This chain links TRBV25-1 with TRBJ1-1; 9 nucleotides match TRBD1. Germline V gene data show CDR1 as MGHDK and CDR2 as SYGVNS. After removal of 5 bases from V and 1 base from J, the junction contained 2 bases not matched to a gene. The CDR3 runs 14 residues. CDR3 amino acids: CASSPDRGNTEAFF. CDR3 sequence (DNA): TGTGCCAGCAGTCCGGACAGGGGGAACACTGAAGCTTTCTTT.

J is TRBJ2-1 and V is TRBV10-3; 9 bases are shared with TRBD1. V shed 10 bases, J shed 11 bases, and the junction held 21 bases outside the gene matches. Per germline, CDR1 ENHRY and CDR2 SYGVKD. This CDR3 region has 16 residues. The DNA for the CDR3 is TGTGCCACCCTTCTGTTACAGGGGGCGCAGGGCGCAAAGCAGTTCTTC. It is translated as CATLLLQGAQGAKQFF.

This clone was found once. This chain connects TRBV6-4 to TRBJ1-5; TRBD1 matches at 9 bases. From germline, CDR1 is MRHNA and CDR2 SNTAGT. The CDR3 is 14 amino acids. V shed 3 bases, J shed 4 bases, and the junction held 1 base outside the gene matches. The CDR3 loop reads CASSETGGNQPQHF. The CDR3, as DNA: TGTGCCAGCAGTGAGACAGGGGGAAATCAGCCCCAGCATTTT.

CDR3: CATSDATGTATDTQYF. The DNA for the CDR3 is TGTGCCACCAGTGATGCTACCGGGACAGCCACAGATACGCAGTATTTT. The chain links TRBV24-1 to TRBJ2-3; the match to TRBD1 covers 7 bases. The CDR3 loop spans 16 amino acids. Germline V gives CDR1 KGHDR, CDR2 SFDVKD. The J segment lost 2 bases and the V segment lost 3 bases, leaving 7 bases of the junction unmatched.

This chain joins TRBV27 and TRBJ2-7; 9 nucleotides align to TRBD1. The germline CDR1 and CDR2 sequences are MNHEY and SMNVEV (reference sequence). Unmatched junction bases numbered 4, after V lost 5 bases and J lost 5 bases. This CDR3 comprises 13 residues. DNA for the CDR3: TGTGCCAGCAGTAGCTGGACAGGGGACGAGCAGTACTTC. Translation: CASSSWTGDEQYF.

The chain carries TRBV6-2 or TRBV6-3 and TRBJ1-1; 7 bases fit TRBD1. In germline, CDR1 is MNHEY, CDR2 SVGEGT. Unmatched junction bases numbered 6, after V lost 2 bases and J lost 0 bases. This CDR3 spans 16 amino acids. CDR3 region: CASSYPKGQLNTEAFF. CDR3 bases: TGTGCCAGCAGTTACCCTAAGGGACAGTTGAACACTGAAGCTTTCTTT.

The genes are TRBV7-9 and TRBJ2-5; 11 bases agree with TRBD1. Trimming cost V 5 bases and J 0 bases; bases outside gene matches: 8. The germline V gene has CDR1 SEHNR and CDR2 FQNEAQ (reference sequence). The CDR3 sequence is 17 residues long. CDR3: CASSPPGTGGYQETQYF. In DNA form, the CDR3 reads TGTGCCAGCAGCCCCCCCGGGACAGGGGGGTACCAAGAGACCCAGTACTTC.

This chain connects TRBV5-4 to TRBJ2-2; D remains ambiguous. The CDR3 covers 13 residues. From germline, CDR1 is SGHNT and CDR2 YYREEE (reference sequence). V was cut by 7 bases and J by 7 bases, with 14 bases left in between. CDR3 DNA: TGTGCCAGCCAAGCAACAGTGGGCGGGGAGCTGTTTTTT. Its protein product is CASQATVGGELFF.

CDR3 sequence: CAWRRGGGQPQHF. In nucleotides, the CDR3 is TGTGCCTGGAGAAGGGGGGGAGGTCAGCCCCAGCATTTT. The V and J genes are TRBV30 and TRBJ1-5, with D maybe TRBD1 (6 bases). The CDR3 sequence is 13 residues long. V gave up 3 bases and J gave up 6 bases, with 12 bases separating them. Per germline, CDR1 GTSNPN and CDR2 SVGIG (reference sequence). The complete variable domain, with remaining parts taken from reference TRBV30 and TRBJ1-5, reads SQTIHQWPATLVQPVGSPLSLECTVEGTSNPNLYWYRQAAGRGLQLLFYSVGIGQISSEVPQNLSASRPQDRQFILSSKKLLLSDSGFYLCAWRRGGGQPQHFGDGTRLSIL.

The chain couples TRBV11-2 to TRBJ1-6; 8 bases match TRBD1. The CDR3 contains 14 residues. Unmatched junction bases numbered 7, after V lost 4 bases and J lost 11 bases. CDR1 and CDR2 (germline): SGHAT, FQNNGV. CDR3 sequence reads: CASSSGTGLAPLHF. CDR3 sequence (DNA): TGTGCCAGCAGCTCCGGGACAGGTTTGGCACCCCTCCACTTT.

The chain joins TRBV5-4 to TRBJ2-1; D possibly corresponds to TRBD2 (7 bases). The CDR3 sequence is 15 residues long. V lost 2 bases and J 4 bases, leaving 13 bases between the germline ends. Germline lookup yields CDR1 SGHNT and CDR2 YYREEE (reference sequence). Written as DNA, the CDR3 is TGTGCCAGCAGCTTCGCGGGGGCGGGATACAATGAGCAGTTCTTC. This sequence encodes CASSFAGAGYNEQFF.

On this clone: The sample carries other DNA sequences with the same CDR3. The J gene is TRBJ2-5, the V gene TRBV9; a weak D match, TRBD2 (6 bases). The V gene's germline CDR1 is SGDLS and CDR2 YYNGEE. The CDR3 contains 12 residues. Deletions cut 2 bases from V and 4 bases from J, with 6 bases between. In DNA form, the CDR3 reads TGTGCCAGCAGCGTCGGGGGAGAGACCCAGTACTTC. Translating gives CASSVGGETQYF.